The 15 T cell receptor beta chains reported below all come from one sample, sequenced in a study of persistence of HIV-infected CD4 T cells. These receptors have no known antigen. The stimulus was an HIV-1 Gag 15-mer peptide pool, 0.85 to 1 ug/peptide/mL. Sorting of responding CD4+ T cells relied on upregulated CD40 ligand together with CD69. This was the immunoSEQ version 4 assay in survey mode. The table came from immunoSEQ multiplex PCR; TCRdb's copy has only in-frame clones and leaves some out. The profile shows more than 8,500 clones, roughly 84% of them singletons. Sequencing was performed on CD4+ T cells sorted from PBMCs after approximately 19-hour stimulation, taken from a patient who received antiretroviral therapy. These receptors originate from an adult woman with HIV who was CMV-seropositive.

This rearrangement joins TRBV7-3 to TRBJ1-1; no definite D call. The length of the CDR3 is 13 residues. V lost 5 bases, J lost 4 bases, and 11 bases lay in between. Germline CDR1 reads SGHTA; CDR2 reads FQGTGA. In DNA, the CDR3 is TGTGCCAGCAGCCTATATGCGGCCACTGAAGCTTTCTTT. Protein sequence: CASSLYAATEAFF.

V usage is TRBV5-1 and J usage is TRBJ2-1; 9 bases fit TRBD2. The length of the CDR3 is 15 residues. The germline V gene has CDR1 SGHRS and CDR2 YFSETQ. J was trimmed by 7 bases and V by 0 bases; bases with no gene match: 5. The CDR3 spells CASSLASGALNEQFF. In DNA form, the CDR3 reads TGCGCCAGCAGCTTGGCTAGCGGGGCCTTAAATGAGCAGTTCTTC.

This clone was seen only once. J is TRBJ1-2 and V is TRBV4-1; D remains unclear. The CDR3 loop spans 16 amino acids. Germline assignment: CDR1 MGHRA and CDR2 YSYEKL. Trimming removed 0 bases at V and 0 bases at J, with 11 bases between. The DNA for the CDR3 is TGCGCCAGCAGCCAAGATCCCGGGCTAACTAACTATGGCTACACCTTC. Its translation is CASSQDPGLTNYGYTF.

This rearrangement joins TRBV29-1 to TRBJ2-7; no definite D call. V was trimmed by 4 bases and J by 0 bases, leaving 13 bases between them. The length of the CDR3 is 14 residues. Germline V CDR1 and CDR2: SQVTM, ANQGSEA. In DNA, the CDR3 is TGCAGCGTTGGTTCCCTCGGCGTCTCCTACGAGCAGTACTTC. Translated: CSVGSLGVSYEQYF.

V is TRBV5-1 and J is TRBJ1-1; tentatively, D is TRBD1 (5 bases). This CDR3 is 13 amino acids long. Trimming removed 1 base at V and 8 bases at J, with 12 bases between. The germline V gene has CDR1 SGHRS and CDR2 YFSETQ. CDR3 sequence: CASSLRQGLEAFF. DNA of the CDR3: TGCGCCAGCAGCTTGCGGCAGGGACTGGAAGCTTTCTTT.

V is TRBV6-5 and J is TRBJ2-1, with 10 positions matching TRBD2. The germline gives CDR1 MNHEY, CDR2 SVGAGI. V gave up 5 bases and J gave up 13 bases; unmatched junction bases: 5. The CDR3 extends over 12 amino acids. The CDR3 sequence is CASSLTSGLQFF. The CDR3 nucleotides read TGTGCCAGCAGTCTGACTAGCGGGCTACAGTTCTTC.

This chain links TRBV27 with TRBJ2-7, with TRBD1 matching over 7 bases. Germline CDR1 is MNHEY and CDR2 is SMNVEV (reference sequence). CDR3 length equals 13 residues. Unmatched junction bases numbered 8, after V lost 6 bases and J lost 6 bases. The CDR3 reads CASRQTGIGEQYF. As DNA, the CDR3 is TGTGCCAGCAGACAGACAGGGATTGGCGAGCAGTACTTC.

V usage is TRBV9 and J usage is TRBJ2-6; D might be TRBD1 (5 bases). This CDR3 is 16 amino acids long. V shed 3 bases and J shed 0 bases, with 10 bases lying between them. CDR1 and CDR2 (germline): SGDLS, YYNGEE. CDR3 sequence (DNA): TGTGCCAGCAGCGAAACAGGCCTCTCTGGGGCCAACGTCCTGACTTTC. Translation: CASSETGLSGANVLTF. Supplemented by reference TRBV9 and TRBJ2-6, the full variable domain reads DSGVTQTPKHLITATGQRVTLRCSPRSGDLSVYWYQQSLDQGLQFLIQYYNGEERAKGNILERFSAQQFPDLHSELNLSSLELGDSALYFCASSETGLSGANVLTFGAGSRLTVL.

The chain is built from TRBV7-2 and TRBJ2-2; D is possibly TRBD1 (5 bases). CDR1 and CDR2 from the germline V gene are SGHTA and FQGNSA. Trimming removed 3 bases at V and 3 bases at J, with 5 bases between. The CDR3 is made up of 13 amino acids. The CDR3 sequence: CASSFRDTGELFF. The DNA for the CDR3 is TGTGCCAGCAGCTTCAGGGACACCGGGGAGCTGTTTTTT.

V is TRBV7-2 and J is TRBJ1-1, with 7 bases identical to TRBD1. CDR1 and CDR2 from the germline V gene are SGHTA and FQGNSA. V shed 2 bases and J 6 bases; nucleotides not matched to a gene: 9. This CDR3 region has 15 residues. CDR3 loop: CASSLNTRQGSEAFF. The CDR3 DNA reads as TGTGCCAGCAGCTTAAATACTAGACAGGGATCTGAAGCTTTCTTT. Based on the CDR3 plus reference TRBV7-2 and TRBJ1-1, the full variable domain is GAGVSQSPSNKVTEKGKDVELRCDPISGHTALYWYRQSLGQGLEFLIYFQGNSAPDKSGLPSDRFSAERTGGSVSTLTIQRTQQEDSAVYLCASSLNTRQGSEAFFGQGTRLTVV.

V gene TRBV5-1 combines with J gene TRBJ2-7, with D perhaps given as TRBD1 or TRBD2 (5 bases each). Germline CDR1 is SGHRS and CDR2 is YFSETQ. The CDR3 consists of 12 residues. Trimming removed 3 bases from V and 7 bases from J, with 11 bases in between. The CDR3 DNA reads TGCGCCAGCAGCTCCGAGGGGTGGGAGCAGTACTTC. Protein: CASSSEGWEQYF.

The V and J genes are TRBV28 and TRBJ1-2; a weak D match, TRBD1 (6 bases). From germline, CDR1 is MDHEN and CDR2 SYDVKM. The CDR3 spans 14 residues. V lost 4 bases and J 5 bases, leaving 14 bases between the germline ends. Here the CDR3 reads CASSSGARGYGYTF. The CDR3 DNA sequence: TGTGCCAGCAGTTCCGGGGCGAGGGGGTATGGCTACACCTTC.

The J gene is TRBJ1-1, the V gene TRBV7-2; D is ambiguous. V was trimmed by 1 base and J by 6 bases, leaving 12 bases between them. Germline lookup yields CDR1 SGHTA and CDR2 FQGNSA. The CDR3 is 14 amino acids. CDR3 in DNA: TGTGCCAGCAGCTTAGTAAGGTTTGGGGCTGAAGCTTTCTTT. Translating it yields CASSLVRFGAEAFF.

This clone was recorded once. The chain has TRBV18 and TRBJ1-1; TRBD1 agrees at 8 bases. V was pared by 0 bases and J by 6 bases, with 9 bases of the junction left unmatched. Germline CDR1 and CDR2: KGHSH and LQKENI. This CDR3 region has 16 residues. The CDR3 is CASSPPTGADKAEAFF. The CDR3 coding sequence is TGTGCCAGCTCACCACCGACAGGGGCAGATAAAGCTGAAGCTTTCTTT.

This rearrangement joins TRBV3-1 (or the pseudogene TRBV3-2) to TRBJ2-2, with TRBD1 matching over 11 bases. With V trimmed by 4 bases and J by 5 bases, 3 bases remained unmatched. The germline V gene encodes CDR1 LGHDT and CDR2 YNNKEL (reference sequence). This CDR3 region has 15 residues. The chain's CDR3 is CASSPRDRGTGELFF. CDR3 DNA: TGTGCCAGCAGCCCCCGGGACAGGGGGACCGGGGAGCTGTTTTTT.